This T cell receptor beta chain was sequenced for a study of T-cell memory formation after mild COVID-19. Study summary: For the most part, TCR clusters were specific to one donor.

Study-level results: Some clones that responded turned up in pre-infection memory, which suggests that cross-reactive memory joined in.

This clonotype was counted a few times. As yet, its antigen is unknown. Constant-segment-primed 5'RACE gave TCR alpha and TCR beta cDNA libraries with sample barcodes and UMIs. From the 5' RACE reads, TCRdb called clonotypes with MiXCR, one entry per CDR3 protein. The table lists 200,000 to 250,000 distinct CDR3 sequences, 16% of them singletons, with about 4% in the top ten. This CDR3 spans 16 amino acids. V lost 4 bases, J lost 8 bases, and 23 bases lay in between. Germline V gives CDR1 SGHTA, CDR2 FQGTGA. Material for sequencing was PBMCs or a T cell subset sorted from them (not recorded which). This sequence joins TRBV7-3 and TRBJ1-2; no reliable D call. The source of this sequence is a man younger than 35 who had mild COVID-19 (a few samples of this study predate the infection). Cell type and time point are not known. The CDR3 nucleotides read TGTGCCAGCAGCTCGGCCCTCCCCGGGGAGAATGAAGGCTACACCTTC. This translates into CASSSALPGENEGYTF.